This TCR beta chain was captured by sequencing in a study of control samples from healthy donors and cancer patients. Profiling relied on immunoSEQ multiplex PCR, and the TCRdb table lists in-frame clones only, not all of them. The sample holds some 130,000 clones, roughly 92% seen once. This CDR3 region has 14 residues. V dropped 0 bases and J dropped 4 bases, with 8 bases sitting between them. CDR1 and CDR2 from the germline V gene are SGHKS and YYEKEE (reference sequence). Sequenced input: blood. The chain employs TRBV5-5 and TRBJ1-3; D is ambiguous. The source is a man aged 18 to 30 in good health. The DNA for the CDR3 is TGTGCCAGCAGCTTGGATTTAACCGGAAACACCATATATTTT. Its protein is CASSLDLTGNTIYF.